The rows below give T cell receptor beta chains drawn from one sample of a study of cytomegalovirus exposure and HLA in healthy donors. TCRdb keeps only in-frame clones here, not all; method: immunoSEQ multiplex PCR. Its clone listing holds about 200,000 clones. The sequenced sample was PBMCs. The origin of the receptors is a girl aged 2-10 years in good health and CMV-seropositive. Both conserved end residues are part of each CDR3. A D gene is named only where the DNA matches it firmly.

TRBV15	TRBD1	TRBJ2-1	CATSRGTGGYNEQFF	TGTGCCACCAGCAGAGGGACAGGGGGCTACAATGAGCAGTTCTTC
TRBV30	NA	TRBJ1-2	CAWTVVWGDANYGYTF	TGTGCCTGGACGGTGGTGTGGGGCGACGCTAACTATGGCTACACCTTC
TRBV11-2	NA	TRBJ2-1	CASSYHKPGQENNEQFF	TGTGCCAGCAGTTATCATAAACCGGGACAAGAAAACAATGAGCAGTTCTTC
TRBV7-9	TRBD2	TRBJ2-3	CASSSIAGVGTQYF	TGTGCCAGCAGCTCTATAGCGGGAGTGGGTACGCAGTATTTT
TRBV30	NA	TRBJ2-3	CAWSVEGQDMQYF	TGTGCCTGGAGTGTAGAGGGCCAGGATATGCAGTATTTT
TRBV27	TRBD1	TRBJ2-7	CASRPGQSYEQYF	TGTGCCAGCAGACCGGGACAGAGCTACGAGCAGTACTTC
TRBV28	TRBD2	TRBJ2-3	CASSALGLAGIMSDTQYF	TGTGCCAGCTCCGCTCTAGGGCTAGCGGGAATCATGTCAGATACGCAGTATTTT
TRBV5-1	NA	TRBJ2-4	CASSPLGGKNIQYF	TGCGCCAGCAGCCCCCTAGGGGGCAAAAACATTCAGTACTTC
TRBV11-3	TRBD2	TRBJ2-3	CASSLGAGARAQYF	TGTGCCAGCAGCTTAGGAGCGGGGGCGCGGGCGCAGTATTTT
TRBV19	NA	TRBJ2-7	CASSIDVGGPYEQYF	TGTGCCAGTAGTATAGATGTTGGGGGCCCCTACGAGCAGTACTTC
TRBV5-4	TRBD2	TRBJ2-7	CASSFLPTSGYYEQYF	TGTGCCAGCAGCTTTCTACCGACTAGCGGTTACTACGAGCAGTACTTC
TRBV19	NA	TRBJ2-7	CASSSMDSRPEQYF	TGTGCCAGTAGTTCAATGGACAGCAGGCCCGAGCAGTACTTC
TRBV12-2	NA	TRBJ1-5	CASRLESGTHPNQPQHF	TGTGCAAGTCGCTTAGAGTCCGGGACACATCCAAATCAGCCCCAGCATTTT
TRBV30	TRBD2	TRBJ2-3	CAWTAGGSTDTQYF	TGTGCCTGGACCGCGGGGGGAAGCACAGATACGCAGTATTTT
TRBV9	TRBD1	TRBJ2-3	CASSVGTGTDTQYF	TGTGCCAGCAGCGTCGGGACAGGCACAGATACGCAGTATTTT
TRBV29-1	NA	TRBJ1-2	CSGGEGHYGYTF	TGCAGCGGTGGGGAGGGGCACTATGGCTACACCTTC
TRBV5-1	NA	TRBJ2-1	CASSTEAYNEQFF	TGCGCCAGCAGCACCGAGGCCTACAATGAGCAGTTCTTC
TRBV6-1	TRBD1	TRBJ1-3	CASSDRQGIRNTIYF	TGTGCCAGCAGTGACCGACAGGGAATAAGGAACACCATATATTTT
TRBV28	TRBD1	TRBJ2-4	CASTTQGAKNIQYF	TGTGCCAGCACGACTCAGGGGGCTAAAAACATTCAGTACTTC
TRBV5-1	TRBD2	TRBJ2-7	CASSLTRLAEAYEQYF	TGCGCCAGCAGCTTAACCCGACTAGCGGAGGCCTACGAGCAGTACTTC
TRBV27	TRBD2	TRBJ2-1	CASSSTSVSYNEQFF	TGTGCCAGCAGTTCAACTAGCGTTTCCTACAATGAGCAGTTCTTC
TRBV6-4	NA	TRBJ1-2	CASSGSQGGGYTF	TGTGCCAGCAGTGGATCGCAAGGCGGTGGCTACACCTTC
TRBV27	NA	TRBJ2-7	CASSVGTQYEQYF	TGTGCCAGCAGCGTAGGGACTCAGTACGAGCAGTACTTC
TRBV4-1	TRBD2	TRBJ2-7	CASARGAGVFGEQYF	TGCGCCAGCGCCAGGGGAGCGGGAGTTTTTGGCGAGCAGTACTTC
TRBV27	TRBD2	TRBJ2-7	CASNPGGASGSMYEQYF	TGTGCCAGCAACCCAGGGGGGGCTAGCGGGAGTATGTACGAGCAGTACTTC
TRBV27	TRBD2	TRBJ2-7	CASSGTSGAYEQYF	TGTGCCAGCAGTGGGACTAGCGGAGCCTACGAGCAGTACTTC
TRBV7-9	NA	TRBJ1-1	CASSLKFLGQANTEAFF	TGTGCCAGCAGCCTGAAGTTTCTTGGGCAGGCTAACACTGAAGCTTTCTTT
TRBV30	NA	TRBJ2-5	CAWSVFPLPGETQYF	TGTGCCTGGAGTGTTTTTCCTCTCCCCGGGGAGACCCAGTACTTC
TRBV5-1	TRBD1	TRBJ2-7	CASSLGTGGTYEQYF	TGCGCCAGCAGCTTGGGGACAGGGGGAACCTACGAGCAGTACTTC
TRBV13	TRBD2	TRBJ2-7	CASRPSGVGEQYF	TGTGCCAGCCGTCCTAGCGGGGTCGGCGAGCAGTACTTC
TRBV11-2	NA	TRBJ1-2	CASSLSMGSGDGGYTF	TGTGCCAGCAGCCTAAGTATGGGTTCAGGGGATGGGGGCTACACCTTC
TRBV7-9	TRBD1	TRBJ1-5	CASSFDRGPLSDQPQHF	TGTGCCAGCAGCTTTGACAGGGGGCCCCTGTCCGATCAGCCCCAGCATTTT
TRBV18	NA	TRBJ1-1	CASSPGAGNEAFF	TGTGCCAGCTCACCAGGAGCAGGGAATGAAGCTTTCTTT
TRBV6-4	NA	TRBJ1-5	CASSDGRLTTDQPQHF	TGTGCCAGCAGTGACGGGCGCCTGACCACTGATCAGCCCCAGCATTTT
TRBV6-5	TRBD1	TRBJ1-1	CASSNPGQGTEAFF	TGTGCCAGCAGTAATCCGGGACAGGGGACTGAAGCTTTCTTT
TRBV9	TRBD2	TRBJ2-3	CASSVGTSGSTDTQYF	TGTGCCAGCAGCGTAGGGACTAGCGGTAGCACAGATACGCAGTATTTT
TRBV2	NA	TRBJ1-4	CASSTPGSLEGEKLFF	TGTGCCAGCTCCACGCCGGGTTCCCTAGAGGGTGAAAAACTGTTTTTT
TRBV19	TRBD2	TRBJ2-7	CASSRGLAGPYEQYF	TGTGCCAGTAGTAGAGGACTAGCGGGCCCCTACGAGCAGTACTTC
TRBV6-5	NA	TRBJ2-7	CASSYGLAFEQYF	TGTGCCAGCAGTTACGGGCTAGCCTTCGAGCAGTACTTC
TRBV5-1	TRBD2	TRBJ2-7	CASMRGGPSYEQYF	TGCGCCAGCATGCGGGGGGGACCCTCCTACGAGCAGTACTTC
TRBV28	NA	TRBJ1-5	CASSHTGKLTQHF	TGTGCCAGCAGTCATACAGGGAAGCTGACCCAGCATTTT
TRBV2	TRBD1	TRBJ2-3	CASRARDRSTDTQYF	TGTGCCAGCAGGGCCCGGGACAGAAGCACAGATACGCAGTATTTT
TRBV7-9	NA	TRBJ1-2	CASSLRHPDGYTF	TGTGCCAGCAGCTTACGACACCCTGATGGCTACACCTTC
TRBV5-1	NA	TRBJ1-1	CASSPRTRGTEAFF	TGCGCCAGCAGCCCTCGGACACGAGGCACTGAAGCTTTCTTT
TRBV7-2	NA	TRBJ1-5	CASSLGALEGRGNQPQHF	TGTGCCAGCAGCTTAGGGGCCCTAGAGGGGAGGGGGAATCAGCCCCAGCATTTT